One sample yielded the 10 T cell receptor beta chains listed below, sequenced in a study of CD8+CD57+ T cells in acquired aplastic anemia. Template material for TCR beta VDJ and CDR3 profiling consisted of genomic DNA. TCRdb used MiXCR to reprocess the reads, holding one entry per CDR3 protein. This sample has 35,000 to 40,000 distinct CDR3 sequences, with about 77% found just once. Material for sequencing was sorted CD4+, CD8+, or CD8+CD57+ T cells (not recorded which) from PBMCs. The origin of the receptors is a human donor in good health, serving as a control.

V is TRBV15 and J is TRBJ2-1; TRBD2 might be the D (6 bases). Trimming shortened V by 4 bases and J by 5 bases, and 18 bases separated the two germline ends. This CDR3 contains 16 residues. Germline V gives CDR1 LNHNV, CDR2 YYDKDF (reference sequence). In DNA form, the CDR3 reads TGTGCCACCAGCACGAGGGAGGCTAGCCTCCACAATGAGCAGTTCTTC. It specifies CATSTREASLHNEQFF.

The J gene is TRBJ1-1, the V gene TRBV10-3; D is unresolved. Per the germline V gene, CDR1 is ENHRY and CDR2 is SYGVKD. CDR3 size: 15 residues. V was cut by 0 bases and J by 0 bases, with 8 bases left in between. CDR3 sequence: CAISESPEMNTEAFF. As DNA, the CDR3 is TGTGCCATCAGTGAGTCCCCCGAGATGAACACTGAAGCTTTCTTT.

Comments on this clonotype: Germline and junction disagree at one end, which may indicate a read error. V usage is TRBV10-1 and J usage is TRBJ2-7, with 7 positions matching TRBD1. This CDR3 is 12 amino acids long. Germline lookup yields CDR1 WNHNN and CDR2 SYGVQD (reference sequence). CDR3: CASGDRAYEQYF. CDR3 sequence (DNA): TGCGCCAGCGGTGACAGGGCCTACGAGCAGTACTTC.

This clonotype was seen a handful of times. The rearrangement joins TRBV7-6 to TRBJ1-1; tentatively, D is TRBD1 (6 bases). Per the germline V gene, CDR1 is SGHVS and CDR2 is FNYEAQ. The CDR3 is made up of 13 amino acids. Trimming pared 5 bases from V and 4 bases from J, leaving 11 bases between. The CDR3: CASSGTGFTEAFF. The CDR3 bases are TGTGCCAGCAGCGGTACAGGGTTCACTGAAGCTTTCTTT. The variable domain in full, completed from reference TRBV7-6 and TRBJ1-1, reads GAGVSQSPRYKVTKRGQDVALRCDPISGHVSLYWYRQALGQGPEFLTYFNYEAQQDKSGLPNDRFSAERPEGSISTLTIQRTEQRDSAMYRCASSGTGFTEAFFGQGTRLTVV.

This chain connects TRBV29-1 to TRBJ2-3; TRBD2 matches 12 bases. The length of the CDR3 is 14 residues. Germline CDR1 SQVTM, CDR2 ANQGSEA. V lost 8 bases, J lost 6 bases, and 9 bases stayed unmatched. CDR3 sequence: CSLVPSGGEDTQYF. CDR3 sequence (DNA): TGCAGCTTGGTGCCTAGCGGGGGGGAGGATACGCAGTATTTT.

The chain recombines TRBV19 with TRBJ2-5; 9 bases align to TRBD2. The V gene end was trimmed by 6 bases and the J gene end by 5 bases; junction bases not matched to a gene: 7. CDR1 is LNHDA and CDR2 is SQIVND in the germline V gene (reference sequence). There are 14 residues in the CDR3. The chain's CDR3 is CASSKRTSGETQYF. As DNA, the CDR3 is TGTGCCAGTAGCAAACGTACTAGCGGGGAGACCCAGTACTTC.

This clonotype was seen a single time. The chain uses TRBV7-9 and TRBJ1-1; no definite D call. The CDR3 totals 13 residues. V lost 5 bases, J lost 1 base, and 8 bases lay in between. The germline CDR1 and CDR2 sequences are SEHNR and FQNEAQ (reference sequence). CDR3 DNA: TGTGCCAGCAGCCCCTCAGAGAACACTGAAGCTTTCTTT. It translates to CASSPSENTEAFF.

The chain couples TRBV6-2 or TRBV6-3 to TRBJ2-4; the match to TRBD2 covers 13 bases. Per germline, CDR1 MNHEY and CDR2 SVGEGT. After removal of 2 bases from V and 0 bases from J, the junction contained 4 bases not matched to a gene. This CDR3 has 18 residues. DNA of the CDR3: TGTGCCAGCAGTTACCGGACTAGCGGGGGCGGAGCCAAAAACATTCAGTACTTC. Translation gives CASSYRTSGGGAKNIQYF.

This chain links TRBV11-2 with TRBJ2-7; 13 bases fit TRBD2. The length of the CDR3 is 18 residues. V trimming: 5 bases; J trimming: 0 bases; junction bases outside the gene matches: 10. Germline V gene sequence: CDR1 SGHAT, CDR2 FQNNGV. CDR3 region: CASSTSGTSGKNSYEQYF. The CDR3 DNA is TGTGCCAGCAGCACATCCGGGACTAGCGGGAAAAACTCCTACGAGCAGTACTTC.

This clonotype turned up a few times. No conserved phenylalanine or tryptophan is present at the end of the CDR3, so a read error is the likely explanation. It is unclear where the CDR3 begins or ends on the DNA, so no DNA is shown, and the CDR3 is as TCRdb lists it. This sequence joins TRBV13 and TRBJ1-4; the table's D call of TRBD1 was not tested on the DNA. Germline V gene data show CDR1 as PRHDT and CDR2 as FYEKMQ (reference sequence). The CDR3 sequence runs 14 residues, both termini included. The CDR3 spells CASSPTRQPEKLFS.